This TCR beta chain was retrieved from a study of shared clonotypes between healthy human individuals. This clone was found a few times. Different DNA sequences within this sample yield the same CDR3. Repertoires were generated with immunoSEQ multiplex PCR, while TCRdb's copy carries only in-frame clones and drops some. The sample lists roughly 1.5 million clones; 95% to 99% were seen once. The CDR3 is 11 residues long. V was cut by 3 bases and J by 6 bases, with 6 bases left in between. CDR1 and CDR2 from the germline V gene are KGHSH and LQKENI. Input material: naive CD4+ T cells sorted from blood. The sample's subset: CD45RA+ positively selected. This clonotype originated in a man aged 25-40 years in good health. The chain combines TRBV18 with TRBJ2-7; D may be TRBD2 (6 bases). This chain's CDR3 is CASSPGGEQYF. CDR3 in DNA: TGTGCCAGCTCACCGGGGGGCGAGCAGTACTTC.